These T cell receptor beta chains were read from a single sample in a study of regulatory T cells in long-lasting Graves disease. TCRdb independently ran MiXCR on the multiplex PCR reads; one entry per CDR3 protein. The table shows hundreds of thousands of distinct CDR3 sequences, with 20% to 25% occurring only once. The material was peripheral blood mononuclear cells (PBMCs), obtained when the disease was refractory, from a patient treated with antithyroid drugs. These receptor sequences come from a female donor with Graves disease. The CDR3 runs from the conserved cysteine through the conserved F or W. Each record gives: V gene, clone size, D gene, J gene, CDR3 DNA, CDR3 protein. D genes are given only for firm matches. Size values are once, few and many counts, or a class for expanded clones, and some rows have none.

TRBV6-2/TRBV6-3,.,TRBD2,TRBJ2-7,TGTGCCAGCAGTTCCCCAGCGGGAGGGACCTACGAGCAGTACTTC,CASSSPAGGTYEQYF
TRBV12-3/TRBV12-4,many,.,TRBJ1-5,TGTGCCAGCAGTCATGGGGTGAATCAGCCCCAGCATTTT,CASSHGVNQPQHF
TRBV19,.,.,TRBJ1-5,TGTGCCAGTAGTATTGGCAGGATCAATCAGCCCCAGCATTTT,CASSIGRINQPQHF
TRBV19,few,.,TRBJ1-5,TGTGCCAGTAGTTGGGGCAGTTTGGGCAATCAGCCCCAGCATTTT,CASSWGSLGNQPQHF
TRBV19,.,TRBD2,TRBJ2-2,TGTGCCAGTAGTATAGGGAGCGGGGCCTACACCGGGGAGCTGTTTTTT,CASSIGSGAYTGELFF
TRBV6-1,many,.,TRBJ1-1,TGTGCCAGCAGTCCGGGGGGGAGGAGTGAAGCTTTCTTT,CASSPGGRSEAFF
TRBV6-5,.,.,TRBJ1-6,TGTGCCAGCAGTTACCAAGGGGCTGGCTCACCCCTCCACTTT,CASSYQGAGSPLHF
TRBV6-1,few,.,TRBJ2-7,TGTGCCAAAGAGACTTTCTACGAGCAGTACTTC,CAKETFYEQYF
TRBV19,.,.,TRBJ1-1,TGTGCCAGTAGTACCCTACCGGGACCCTTGAACACTGAAGCTTTCTTT,CASSTLPGPLNTEAFF
TRBV29-1,few,TRBD2,TRBJ2-7,TGCAGCGTTCTTAAACTAGCGGGTATATCTTACGAGCAGTACTTC,CSVLKLAGISYEQYF
TRBV28,few,TRBD2,TRBJ2-5,TGTGCCAGCAGCACCCCTAGCGGGACGTACCAAGAGACCCAGTACTTC,CASSTPSGTYQETQYF
TRBV28,many,.,TRBJ1-1,TGTGCCAGCAGTTTCGGGACACCCCGTAACACTGAAGCTTTCTTT,CASSFGTPRNTEAFF
TRBV7-9,many,TRBD2,TRBJ2-5,TGTGCCAGCAGCTTATCGCTAGCGGCCCAAGAGACCCAGTACTTC,CASSLSLAAQETQYF
TRBV11-1,many,TRBD2,TRBJ2-6,TGTGCCAGCAGCTTAGAAGCGGGAGGGCCGAGTGGGGCCAACGTCCTGACTTTC,CASSLEAGGPSGANVLTF
TRBV4-1,.,.,TRBJ1-5,TGCGCCAGCAGCCAAGACGTAACAGCGCTAGCGCCCCAGCATTTT,CASSQDVTALAPQHF
TRBV30,.,TRBD2,TRBJ2-7,TGTGCCTGGAGTACTAGCGGACCCTACGAGCAGTACTTC,CAWSTSGPYEQYF